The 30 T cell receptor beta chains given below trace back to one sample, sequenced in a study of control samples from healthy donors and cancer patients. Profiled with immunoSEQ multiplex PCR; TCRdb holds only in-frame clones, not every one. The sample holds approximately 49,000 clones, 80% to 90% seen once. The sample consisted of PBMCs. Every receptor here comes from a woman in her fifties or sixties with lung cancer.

Written as DNA, the CDR3 is TGTGCCATCAGTGGAAGGGAACACCTGAACACTGAAGCTTTCTTT. Translated: CAISGREHLNTEAFF. The J gene is TRBJ1-1, the V gene TRBV10-3; D gene uncertain. This CDR3 region has 15 residues. Germline V gene data show CDR1 as ENHRY and CDR2 as SYGVKD. V lost 4 bases to trimming and J lost 0 bases, with 12 bases between them.

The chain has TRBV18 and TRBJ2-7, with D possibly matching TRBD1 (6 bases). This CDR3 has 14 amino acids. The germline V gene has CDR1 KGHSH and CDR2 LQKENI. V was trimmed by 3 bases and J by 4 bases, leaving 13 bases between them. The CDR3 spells CASSPLGHSYEQYF. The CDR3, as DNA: TGTGCCAGCTCACCTCTGGGACATTCATACGAGCAGTACTTC.

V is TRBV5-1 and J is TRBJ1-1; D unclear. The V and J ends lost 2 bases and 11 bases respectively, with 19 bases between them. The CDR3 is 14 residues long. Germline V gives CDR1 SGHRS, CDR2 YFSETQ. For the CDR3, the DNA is TGCGCCAGCAGCTTCGACACCGGTGACAATGGGGCTTTCTTT. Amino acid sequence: CASSFDTGDNGAFF.

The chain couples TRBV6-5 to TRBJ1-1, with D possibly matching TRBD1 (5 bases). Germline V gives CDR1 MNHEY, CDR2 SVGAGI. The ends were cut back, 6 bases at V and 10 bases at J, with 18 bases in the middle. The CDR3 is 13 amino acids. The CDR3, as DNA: TGTGCCAGCAGCCCGAACCCAGGGAGAGGAGCTTTCTTT. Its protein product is CASSPNPGRGAFF.

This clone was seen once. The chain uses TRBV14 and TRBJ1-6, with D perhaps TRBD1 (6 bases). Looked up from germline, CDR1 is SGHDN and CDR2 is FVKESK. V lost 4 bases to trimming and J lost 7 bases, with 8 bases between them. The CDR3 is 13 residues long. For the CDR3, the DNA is TGTGCCAGCAGCCGGGACATCAATTCACCCCTCCACTTT. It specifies CASSRDINSPLHF.

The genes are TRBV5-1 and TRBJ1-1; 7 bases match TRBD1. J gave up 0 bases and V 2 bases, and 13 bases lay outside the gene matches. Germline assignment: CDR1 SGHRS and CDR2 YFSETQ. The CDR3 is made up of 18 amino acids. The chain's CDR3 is CASSFLPRQGGMNTEAFF. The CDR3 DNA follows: TGCGCCAGCAGCTTTCTCCCTCGACAGGGCGGGATGAACACTGAAGCTTTCTTT.

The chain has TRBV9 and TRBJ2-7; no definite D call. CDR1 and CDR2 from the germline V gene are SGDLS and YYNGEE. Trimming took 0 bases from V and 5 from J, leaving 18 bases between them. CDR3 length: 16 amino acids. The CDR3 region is CASSVAGDPFKDEQYF. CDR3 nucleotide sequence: TGTGCCAGCAGCGTAGCCGGAGACCCATTTAAGGACGAGCAGTACTTC.

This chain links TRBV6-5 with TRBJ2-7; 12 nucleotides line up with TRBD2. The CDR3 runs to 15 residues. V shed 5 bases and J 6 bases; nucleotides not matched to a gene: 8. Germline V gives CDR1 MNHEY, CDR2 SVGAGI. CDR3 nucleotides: TGTGCCAGCAGTCGACTAGCGGGGGCCGGAACCGAGCAGTACTTC. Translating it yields CASSRLAGAGTEQYF.

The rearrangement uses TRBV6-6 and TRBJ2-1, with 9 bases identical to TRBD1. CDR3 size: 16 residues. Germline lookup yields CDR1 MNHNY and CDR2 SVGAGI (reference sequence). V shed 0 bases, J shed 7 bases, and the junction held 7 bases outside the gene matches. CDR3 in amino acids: CASSYSVQGARNEQFF. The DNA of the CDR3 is TGTGCCAGCAGTTACTCGGTACAGGGGGCGCGGAATGAGCAGTTCTTC.

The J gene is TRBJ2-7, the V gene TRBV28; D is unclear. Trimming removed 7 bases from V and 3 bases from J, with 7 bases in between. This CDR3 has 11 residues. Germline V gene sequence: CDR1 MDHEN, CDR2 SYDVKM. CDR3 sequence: CASNSGYEQYF. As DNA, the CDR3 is TGTGCCAGCAATTCGGGCTACGAGCAGTACTTC.

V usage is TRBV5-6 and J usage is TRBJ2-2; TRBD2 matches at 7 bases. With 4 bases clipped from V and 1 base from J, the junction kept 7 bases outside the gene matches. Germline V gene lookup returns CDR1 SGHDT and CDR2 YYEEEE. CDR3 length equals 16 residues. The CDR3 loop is CASSLQERGNTGELFF. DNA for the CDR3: TGTGCCAGCAGCCTCCAGGAGCGGGGGAACACCGGGGAGCTGTTTTTT.

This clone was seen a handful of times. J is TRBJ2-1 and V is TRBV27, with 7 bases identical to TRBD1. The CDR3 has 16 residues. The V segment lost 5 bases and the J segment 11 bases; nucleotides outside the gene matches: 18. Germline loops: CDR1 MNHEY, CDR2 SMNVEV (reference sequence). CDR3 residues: CASSTSSLSKGAQQFF. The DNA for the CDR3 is TGTGCCAGCAGTACCTCCTCTCTCAGCAAGGGGGCCCAGCAGTTCTTC.

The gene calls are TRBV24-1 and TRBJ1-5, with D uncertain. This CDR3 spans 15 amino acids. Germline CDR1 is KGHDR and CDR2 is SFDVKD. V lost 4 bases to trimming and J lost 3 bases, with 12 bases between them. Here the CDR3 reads CATSDRKGYNQPQHF. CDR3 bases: TGTGCCACCAGTGACCGTAAAGGGTACAATCAGCCCCAGCATTTT.

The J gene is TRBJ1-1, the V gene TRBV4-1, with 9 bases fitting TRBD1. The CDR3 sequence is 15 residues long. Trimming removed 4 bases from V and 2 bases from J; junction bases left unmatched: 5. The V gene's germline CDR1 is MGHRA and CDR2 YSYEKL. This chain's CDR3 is CASSLSGQGNTEAFF. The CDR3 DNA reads TGCGCCAGCAGCCTTTCGGGACAGGGAAACACTGAAGCTTTCTTT.

The CDR3 nucleotides are TGTGCCAGCAGCTTAGCGCGCGAGCGGCCCCAGCATTTT. It specifies CASSLARERPQHF. J is TRBJ1-5 and V is TRBV7-2; D is unresolved. This CDR3 contains 13 residues. Trimming cost V 0 bases and J 9 bases, with 9 bases left between them. CDR1 is SGHTA, CDR2 FQGNSA, per germline.

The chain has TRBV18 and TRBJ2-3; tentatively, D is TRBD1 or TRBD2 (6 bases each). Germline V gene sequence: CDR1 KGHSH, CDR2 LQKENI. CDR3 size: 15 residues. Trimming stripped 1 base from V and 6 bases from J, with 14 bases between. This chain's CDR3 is CASSPLGGGLDTQYF. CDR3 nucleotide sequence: TGTGCCAGCTCACCACTTGGAGGGGGGCTGGATACGCAGTATTTT. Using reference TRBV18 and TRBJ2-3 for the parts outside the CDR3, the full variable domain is NAGVMQNPRHLVRRRGQEARLRCSPMKGHSHVYWYRQLPEEGLKFMVYLQKENIIDESGMPKERFSAEFPKEGPSILRIQQVVRGDSAAYFCASSPLGGGLDTQYFGPGTRLTVL.

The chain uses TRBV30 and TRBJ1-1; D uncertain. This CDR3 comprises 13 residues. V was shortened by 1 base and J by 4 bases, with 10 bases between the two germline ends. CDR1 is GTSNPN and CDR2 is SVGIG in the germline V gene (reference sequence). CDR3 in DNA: TGTGCCTGGAGTGAACTAGGGAGCACTGAAGCTTTCTTT. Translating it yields CAWSELGSTEAFF.

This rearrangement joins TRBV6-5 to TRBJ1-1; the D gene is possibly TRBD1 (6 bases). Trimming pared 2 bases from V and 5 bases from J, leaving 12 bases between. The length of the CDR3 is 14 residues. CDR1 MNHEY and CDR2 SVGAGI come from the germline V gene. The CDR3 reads CASSYAGGGTEAFF. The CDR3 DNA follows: TGTGCCAGCAGTTACGCCGGGGGCGGGACTGAAGCTTTCTTT.

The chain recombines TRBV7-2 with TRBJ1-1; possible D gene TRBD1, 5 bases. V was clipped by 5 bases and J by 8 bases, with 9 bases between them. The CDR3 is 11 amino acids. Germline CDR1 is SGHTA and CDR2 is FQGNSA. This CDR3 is CASSVQEEAFF. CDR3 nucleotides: TGTGCCAGCAGCGTACAGGAGGAAGCTTTCTTT.

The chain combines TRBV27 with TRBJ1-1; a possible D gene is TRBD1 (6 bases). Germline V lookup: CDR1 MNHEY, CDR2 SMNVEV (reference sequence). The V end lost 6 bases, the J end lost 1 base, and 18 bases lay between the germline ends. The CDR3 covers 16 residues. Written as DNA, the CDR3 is TGTGCCAGCAGCTATGAATCAGGACAGCCGAACACTGAAGCTTTCTTT. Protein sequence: CASSYESGQPNTEAFF.

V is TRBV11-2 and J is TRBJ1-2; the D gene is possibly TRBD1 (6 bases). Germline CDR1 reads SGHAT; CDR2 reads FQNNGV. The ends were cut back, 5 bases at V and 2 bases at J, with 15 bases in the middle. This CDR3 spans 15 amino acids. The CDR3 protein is CASSPSLTGNYGYTF. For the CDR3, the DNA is TGTGCCAGCAGCCCATCTCTGACAGGAAACTATGGCTACACCTTC.

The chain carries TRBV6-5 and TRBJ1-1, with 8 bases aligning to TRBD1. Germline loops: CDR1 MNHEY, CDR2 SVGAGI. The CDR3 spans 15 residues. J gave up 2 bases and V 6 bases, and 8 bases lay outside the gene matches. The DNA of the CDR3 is TGTGCCAGCAGCAGTCCCGGGACAGGAAACACTGAAGCTTTCTTT. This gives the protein CASSSPGTGNTEAFF.

The chain's CDR3 is CASSLTGTGNYGYTF. CDR3 in DNA: TGCGCCAGCAGCTTAACCGGGACAGGGAACTATGGCTACACCTTC. This chain connects TRBV4-3 to TRBJ1-2, with TRBD1 identical over 9 bases. V lost 5 bases and J lost 2; bases outside the gene matches: 6. This CDR3 is 15 amino acids long. The V gene's germline CDR1 is LGHNA and CDR2 YSLEER.

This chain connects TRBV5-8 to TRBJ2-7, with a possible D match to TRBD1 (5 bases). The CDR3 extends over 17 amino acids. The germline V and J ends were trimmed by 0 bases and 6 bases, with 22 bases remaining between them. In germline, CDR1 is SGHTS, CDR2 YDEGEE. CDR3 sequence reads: CASSLGGGWGGQGEQYF. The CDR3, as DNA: TGTGCCAGCAGCTTGGGGGGCGGATGGGGTGGTCAAGGCGAGCAGTACTTC.

CDR3 DNA: TGCGCCAGCAGCCAAACGTCCAGGAGCTACGAGCAGTACTTC. This sequence encodes CASSQTSRSYEQYF. The chain combines TRBV4-3 with TRBJ2-7; D remains unclear. Germline V gene sequence: CDR1 LGHNA, CDR2 YSLEER. V was shortened by 2 bases and J by 3 bases, with 11 bases between the two germline ends. CDR3 size: 14 residues.

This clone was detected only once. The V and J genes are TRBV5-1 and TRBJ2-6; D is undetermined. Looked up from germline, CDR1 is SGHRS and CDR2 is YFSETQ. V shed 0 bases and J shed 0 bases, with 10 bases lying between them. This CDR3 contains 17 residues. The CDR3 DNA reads TGCGCCAGCAGCTTGGCTCCCCTGGGCTCTGGGGCCAACGTCCTGACTTTC. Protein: CASSLAPLGSGANVLTF.

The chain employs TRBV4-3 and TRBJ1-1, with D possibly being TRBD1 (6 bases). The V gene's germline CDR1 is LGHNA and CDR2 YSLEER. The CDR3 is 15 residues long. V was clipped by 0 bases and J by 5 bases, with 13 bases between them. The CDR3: CASSQDPNRDTEAFF. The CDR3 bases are TGCGCCAGCAGCCAAGACCCGAACAGGGATACTGAAGCTTTCTTT.

The CDR3 spells CASSPGQGGNQPQHF. CDR3 in DNA: TGTGCCAGCAGCCCGGGACAGGGTGGCAATCAGCCCCAGCATTTT. The chain couples TRBV11-3 to TRBJ1-5, with TRBD1 matching over 9 bases. This CDR3 is built from 15 residues. Looked up from germline, CDR1 is SGHNT and CDR2 is YENEEA. The J segment lost 2 bases and the V segment lost 5 bases, leaving 4 bases of the junction unmatched.

The CDR3 loop is CASRLTGEGIYEQYF. The CDR3 coding sequence is TGTGCCAGCAGGTTGACAGGGGAAGGCATCTACGAGCAGTACTTC. The chain has TRBV28 and TRBJ2-7; the match to TRBD1 covers 8 bases. The CDR3 extends over 15 amino acids. Trimming cost V 6 bases and J 3 bases; bases outside gene matches: 10. Germline CDR1 is MDHEN and CDR2 is SYDVKM.

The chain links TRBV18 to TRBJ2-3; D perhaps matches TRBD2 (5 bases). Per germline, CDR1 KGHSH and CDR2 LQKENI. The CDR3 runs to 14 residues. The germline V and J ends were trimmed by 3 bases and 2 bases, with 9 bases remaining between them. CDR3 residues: CASSPFSDTDTQYF. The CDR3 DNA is TGTGCCAGCTCACCGTTTAGCGACACAGATACGCAGTATTTT.